This is a list of T cell receptor beta chains from one sample in a study of early T cells in non-severe SARS-CoV-2 infection. TCRdb itself ran the 5' RACE reads through MiXCR, one entry per CDR3 protein. This table holds around 92,000 distinct CDR3 sequences, roughly 9.6% found once. Sequencing used whole blood. The receptors shown here come from an adult who was a healthcare worker with PCR-confirmed SARS-CoV-2 infection or an uninfected control (not recorded which). CDR3s include the opening cysteine and the closing phenylalanine or tryptophan.

v_gene | CDR3aa
TRBV20-1 | CSAREPWGHGELFF
TRBV5-1 | CASSFGTGFYEQYF
TRBV2 | CASSEFSVRGTGELFF
TRBV28 | CASSYRTVYGYTF
TRBV7-9 | CASSLTTGTSEQYF
TRBV7-6 | CASSHLGAMEAFF
TRBV4-1 | CASSQAGGLNTEAFF
TRBV5-4 | CASSWTGMGSYNEQFF
TRBV20-1 | CSASFTLNTEAFF
TRBV4-1 | CASSQEIGITPGTEAFF
TRBV29-1 | CSSGTLISVEQFF
TRBV20-1 | CSVTGTVSSYNSPLHF
TRBV20-1 | CSARAVRGHTEAFF
TRBV24-1 | CATSTSLDSYSEQFF
TRBV13 | CASSSQVEGSRRNYGYTF
TRBV20-1 | CSAIRVGGSLETQYF
TRBV9 | CASSLGPIAGGRISPYEQYF
TRBV3-1 | CASRLGVSYEQYF
TRBV23-1 | CASRQKHRRAFPNEQFF
TRBV7-9 | CASSSDRVGIKNTEAFF
TRBV19 | CASSRTGAPYEQYF
TRBV9 | CASSVGGTVNQPQHF
TRBV20-1 | CSARWLGYKQYF
TRBV9 | CASSLGGAYNEQYF
TRBV10-3 | CAISDRGDGYTF
TRBV19 | CASTLGRAGNQPQHF
TRBV3-1 | CASSRRTENYEQYF
TRBV7-9 | CASSPGQWPYEQYF
TRBV5-1 | CASSLEGTVPHEQYF
TRBV6-5 | CASTRDRGKNEQYF
TRBV28 | CALRPSYNSPLHF
TRBV3-1 | CASSHYYDRGLYGYTF
TRBV2 | CASSPEGGTEAFF
TRBV7-3 | CASSLTCLRRTPQETQYF
TRBV6-5 | CASLSGTTYEQYF
TRBV19 | CASMPSGRRTGELFF
TRBV7-8 | CASSLDRGDNSPLHF
TRBV5-1 | CASSSGTGYEQYF